This T cell receptor (beta chain) was captured in a study of Ad26.COV2.S vaccination and SARS-CoV-2 variants. Study-level information: Ad26.COV2.S shots went into the muscle once or twice, 56 days apart.

Remarks on this clone: Its target is not known.

Study-level results: Vaccine recipients surpassed placebo recipients in spike-specific TCR breadth. With respect to non-spike TCR breadth, vaccine and placebo recipients were similar.

V lost 5 bases and J lost 5, with 17 bases in between. CDR1 and CDR2 from the germline V gene are SGHRS and YFSETQ. The CDR3 has 15 amino acids. Libraries were prepared by immunoSEQ multiplex PCR; TCRdb keeps only in-frame clonotypes and omits some of them. The sample consists of roughly 410,000 clones, approximately 83% of them appearing once. Treatment meaning: around 19 received Ad26.COV2.S at low or high dose, single or two shots; about five received placebo; per-sample allocation not given. Day 63 after the first injection of vaccine or placebo was the sampling time. Cohort 1b enrolled adults aged 18-55 years in Boston.

The V gene is TRBV5-1, the J gene TRBJ2-1; weak D call: TRBD1 (6 bases). This specimen consisted of peripheral blood, obtained in a trial of Ad26.COV2.S vaccine versus placebo. The clonotype was recovered from a person aged 18 to 59 who received the Ad26.COV2.S COVID-19 vaccine or a placebo. The CDR3 DNA is TGCGCCAGCAGGAGGGGGTCGGTACAGAACAATGAGCAGTTCTTC. Amino acids: CASRRGSVQNNEQFF. Full variable domain (outside the CDR3, taken from reference TRBV5-1 and TRBJ2-1): KAGVTQTPRYLIKTRGQQVTLSCSPISGHRSVSWYQQTPGQGLQFLFEYFSETQRNKGNFPGRFSGRQFSNSRSEMNVSTLELGDSALYLCASRRGSVQNNEQFFGPGTRLTVL.